The 30 T cell receptor beta chains reported below all come from one sample, sequenced in a study of a mutant IDH1 vaccine in newly diagnosed glioma. The sample's time point: week 5, during vaccination. The content of each vaccine dose was 300 ug of mutant IDH1 20-mer peptide, and topical imiquimod accompanied it. What these receptors recognize is not known. TCRdb's table, derived via immunoSEQ multiplex PCR, lists solely in-frame clones and lacks some. Altogether about 53,000 clones are present, approximately 86% being singletons, with the ten largest covering approximately 3.1%. Sequenced material: PBMCs, taken from a glioma patient whose treatment included an IDH1 peptide vaccine. The source is a woman between 18 and 30 years old with glioma. Some clones in this sample may be carry-over from other donors' samples.

This chain uses TRBV29-1 with TRBJ1-2, with D possibly TRBD1 on 5 matching bases. The germline V and J ends were trimmed by 5 bases and 6 bases, with 25 bases remaining between them. The CDR3 is made up of 16 amino acids. In germline, CDR1 is SQVTM, CDR2 ANQGSEA. The CDR3 here is CSVFARSHGTSNGYTF. The CDR3, as DNA: TGCAGCGTTTTTGCACGATCCCACGGGACTTCCAATGGCTACACCTTC.

The J gene is TRBJ2-3, the V gene TRBV6-4, with TRBD2 identical over 9 bases. The CDR3 has 16 residues. The V gene end was trimmed by 0 bases and the J gene end by 0 bases; junction bases not matched to a gene: 1. Germline assignment: CDR1 MRHNA and CDR2 SNTAGT. The chain's CDR3 is CASSDSTSGSTDTQYF. The CDR3 DNA follows: TGTGCCAGCAGTGACTCAACTAGCGGGAGCACAGATACGCAGTATTTT.

On this clone itself: This specimen includes other DNA sequences encoding the same CDR3. This sequence joins TRBV4-3 and TRBJ1-6; no reliable D call. The CDR3 runs to 13 residues. Trimming stripped 0 bases from V and 10 bases from J, with 7 bases between. Germline values: CDR1 LGHNA, CDR2 YSLEER. CDR3 sequence reads: CASSQDLLSPLHF. Here the CDR3 DNA reads TGCGCCAGCAGCCAAGATCTCTTGTCACCCCTCCACTTT.

The chain carries TRBV19 and TRBJ2-7; D is unclear. The germline gives CDR1 LNHDA, CDR2 SQIVND (reference sequence). CDR3 size: 14 residues. V was shortened by 5 bases and J by 5 bases, with 16 bases between the two germline ends. CDR3 DNA: TGTGCCAGTAGTCTTCTCGGGTCTTCCCACGAGCAGTACTTC. It codes for CASSLLGSSHEQYF.

The count of this clone is one. The chain recombines TRBV5-4 with TRBJ1-5; no firm D call. CDR3 length: 15 residues. CDR1 and CDR2 from the germline V gene are SGHNT and YYREEE (reference sequence). Deletions cut 0 bases from V and 1 base from J, with 8 bases between. The chain's CDR3 is CASSLGPSSNQPQHF. The DNA of the CDR3 is TGTGCCAGCAGCTTGGGCCCGTCCAGCAATCAGCCCCAGCATTTT.

This clone occurred a few times. This sequence joins TRBV30 and TRBJ1-6; D is unresolved. CDR1 and CDR2 from the germline V gene are GTSNPN and SVGIG (reference sequence). This CDR3 spans 13 amino acids. The CDR3: CAGERGNNSPLHF. CDR3 in DNA: TGTGCTGGGGAGCGGGGAAATAATTCACCCCTCCACTTT.

The chain links TRBV5-1 to TRBJ1-2, with 9 positions matching TRBD1. Germline V lookup: CDR1 SGHRS, CDR2 YFSETQ. The ends lost 2 bases at V and 6 bases at J; junction bases unmatched: 11. The CDR3 covers 16 residues. The CDR3 nucleotides are TGCGCCAGCAGCTTACGGCCGGGACAGGGAGTCGATGGCTACACCTTC. Protein product: CASSLRPGQGVDGYTF. Supplemented by reference TRBV5-1 and TRBJ1-2, the full variable domain reads KAGVTQTPRYLIKTRGQQVTLSCSPISGHRSVSWYQQTPGQGLQFLFEYFSETQRNKGNFPGRFSGRQFSNSRSEMNVSTLELGDSALYLCASSLRPGQGVDGYTFGSGTRLTVV.

V is TRBV6-6 and J is TRBJ1-1, with 9 bases identical to TRBD1. The germline gives CDR1 MNHNY, CDR2 SVGAGI (reference sequence). V shed 4 bases and J 2 bases; nucleotides not matched to a gene: 8. The CDR3 has 16 amino acids. CDR3: CASSFLPTGGNTEAFF. For the CDR3, the DNA is TGTGCCAGCAGTTTCCTCCCGACAGGGGGAAACACTGAAGCTTTCTTT.

The chain combines TRBV11-1 with TRBJ1-2; 7 bases align to TRBD1. The CDR3 runs to 15 residues. The germline gives CDR1 SGHAT, CDR2 FQDESV (reference sequence). Trimming at V came to 5 bases and at J to 4 bases, leaving 10 bases not matched to a gene. CDR3 bases: TGTGCCAGCAGCCTCCACAGGGGCCCAGTCTATGGCTACACCTTC. This codes for CASSLHRGPVYGYTF.

V is TRBV5-8 and J is TRBJ1-5; possibly TRBD1 for D (6 bases). This CDR3 is 14 amino acids long. Deletions cut 4 bases from V and 4 bases from J, with 12 bases between. Germline values: CDR1 SGHTS, CDR2 YDEGEE. The CDR3 here is CASSLGQPNQPQHF. The DNA for the CDR3 is TGTGCCAGCAGCCTAGGACAGCCTAATCAGCCCCAGCATTTT.

The chain uses TRBV5-1 and TRBJ2-3, with no clear D. There are 12 residues in the CDR3. Trimming took off 4 bases at V and 2 bases at J, with 5 bases between the two ends. CDR1 is SGHRS and CDR2 is YFSETQ in the germline V gene. The CDR3 here is CASSTSTDTQYF. The CDR3 bases are TGCGCCAGCAGCACCTCCACAGATACGCAGTATTTT.

This clone was seen just once. The genes are TRBV6-9 and TRBJ1-5; no clear D. CDR1 is MNHGY and CDR2 is SVAAGI in the germline V gene. V was trimmed by 7 bases and J by 3 bases, leaving 7 bases between them. The CDR3 is 12 amino acids. CDR3 nucleotides: TGTGCCAGCACGGTCAACAATCAGCCCCAGCATTTT. Amino acids: CASTVNNQPQHF.

The V gene is TRBV27, the J gene TRBJ1-5; D is unresolved. The CDR3 length is 15 residues. The ends were cut back, 3 bases at V and 0 bases at J, with 9 bases in the middle. Per germline, CDR1 MNHEY and CDR2 SMNVEV (reference sequence). CDR3 nucleotides: TGTGCCAGCAGTTTCTCCAGATATAGCAATCAGCCCCAGCATTTT. As protein: CASSFSRYSNQPQHF.

The V call is TRBV5-4, the J call TRBJ2-3; D may correspond to TRBD1 or TRBD2 (5 bases each). With 4 bases removed from V and 4 bases from J, the gap between germline ends came to 7 bases. From germline, CDR1 is SGHNT and CDR2 YYREEE (reference sequence). This CDR3 has 12 amino acids. The CDR3 sequence is CASSGGPDTQYF. The CDR3, as DNA: TGTGCCAGCAGCGGGGGTCCAGATACGCAGTATTTT.

The V and J genes are TRBV30 and TRBJ2-7, with 7 bases fitting TRBD2. The CDR3 contains 14 residues. Germline loops: CDR1 GTSNPN, CDR2 SVGIG (reference sequence). V lost 0 bases to trimming and J lost 1 base; unmatched junction nucleotides: 3. This CDR3 is CAWSVGDYSYEQYF. CDR3 nucleotide sequence: TGTGCCTGGAGTGTGGGGGACTATTCCTACGAGCAGTACTTC.

The sample holds one count of this clone. The gene calls are TRBV5-8 and TRBJ2-3, with 7 bases identical to TRBD1. CDR3 length: 14 amino acids. CDR1 and CDR2 (germline): SGHTS, YDEGEE. J gave up 1 base and V 2 bases, and 1 base lay outside the gene matches. CDR3 sequence reads: CASSFGQGTDTQYF. Written as DNA, the CDR3 is TGTGCCAGCAGCTTTGGACAGGGCACAGATACGCAGTATTTT. The variable domain in full, completed from reference TRBV5-8 and TRBJ2-3, reads EAGVTQSPTHLIKTRGQQATLRCSPISGHTSVYWYQQALGLGLQFLLWYDEGEERNRGNFPPRFSGRQFPNYSSELNVNALELEDSALYLCASSFGQGTDTQYFGPGTRLTVL.

This clone has a single count. The chain combines TRBV19 with TRBJ1-2; D unclear. This CDR3 region has 17 residues. V shed 4 bases and J shed 0 bases, with 18 bases lying between them. The germline CDR1 and CDR2 sequences are LNHDA and SQIVND (reference sequence). CDR3: CASSSGPTPRANYGYTF. CDR3 DNA sequence: TGTGCCAGTAGTAGCGGACCGACTCCCAGAGCTAACTATGGCTACACCTTC.

V gene TRBV15 combines with J gene TRBJ1-2; perhaps TRBD1 as D (6 bases). Germline loops: CDR1 LNHNV, CDR2 YYDKDF (reference sequence). The CDR3 sequence is 17 residues long. V was cut by 3 bases and J by 4 bases, with 21 bases left in between. The CDR3 sequence is CATSSGLSPRGAYGYTF. For the CDR3, the DNA is TGTGCCACCAGCAGCGGACTGTCTCCCCGGGGGGCCTATGGCTACACCTTC.

The chain is built from TRBV25-1 and TRBJ1-4, with 8 bases that match TRBD1. There are 14 residues in the CDR3. Trimming removed 4 bases from V and 5 bases from J; junction bases left unmatched: 3. The germline V gene has CDR1 MGHDK and CDR2 SYGVNS. CDR3 residues: CASSGTGKNEKLFF. For the CDR3, the DNA is TGTGCCAGCAGTGGGACAGGGAAGAATGAAAAACTGTTTTTT.

The chain links TRBV7-2 to TRBJ1-3, with D hard to call. The CDR3 contains 14 residues. Trimming removed 5 bases at V and 3 bases at J, with 11 bases between. Germline assignment: CDR1 SGHTA and CDR2 FQGNSA. The CDR3 is CASSPRDIGNTIYF. Here the CDR3 DNA reads TGTGCCAGCAGCCCGCGGGATATTGGAAACACCATATATTTT.

Only one count was recorded for this clone. This rearrangement joins TRBV18 to TRBJ1-5, with D unclear. With 3 bases removed from V and 0 bases from J, the gap between germline ends came to 12 bases. Per the germline V gene, CDR1 is KGHSH and CDR2 is LQKENI. CDR3 length: 16 amino acids. The DNA of the CDR3 is TGTGCCAGCTCACCTAGTAGTGGGTATAGCAATCAGCCCCAGCATTTT. Its protein product is CASSPSSGYSNQPQHF.

V and J are TRBV27 and TRBJ2-7, with D perhaps being TRBD1 or TRBD2 (5 bases each). Per the germline V gene, CDR1 is MNHEY and CDR2 is SMNVEV (reference sequence). The length of the CDR3 is 13 residues. Trimming shortened V by 7 bases and J by 2 bases, and 12 bases separated the two germline ends. The DNA for the CDR3 is TGTGCCAGCATCGGCAGGGAGACCTACGAGCAGTACTTC. As protein: CASIGRETYEQYF.

This chain uses TRBV19 with TRBJ2-3, with D perhaps TRBD2 (5 bases). CDR1 and CDR2 from the germline V gene are LNHDA and SQIVND (reference sequence). The CDR3 loop spans 15 amino acids. V lost 6 bases and J lost 3, with 16 bases in between. This chain's CDR3 is CASRLRPSGTDTQYF. In DNA form, the CDR3 reads TGTGCCAGTAGACTCAGGCCGTCGGGGACAGATACGCAGTATTTT.

The rearrangement joins TRBV6-1 to TRBJ1-5; 9 bases match TRBD1. V was pared by 4 bases and J by 6 bases, with 22 bases of the junction left unmatched. CDR1 and CDR2 (germline): MNHNS, SASEGT. The CDR3 extends over 20 amino acids. CDR3 amino acids: CASSGHTGTGTILNGQPQHF. The CDR3 DNA sequence: TGTGCCAGCAGTGGTCACACCGGGACAGGGACGATATTGAATGGTCAGCCCCAGCATTTT.

This chain uses TRBV5-4 with TRBJ2-5; no clear D gene. V was trimmed by 2 bases and J by 5 bases, leaving 13 bases between them. CDR1 and CDR2 from the germline V gene are SGHNT and YYREEE (reference sequence). There are 14 residues in the CDR3. The chain's CDR3 is CASSFGGSRETQYF. CDR3 bases: TGTGCCAGCAGCTTCGGTGGCAGTAGGGAGACCCAGTACTTC.

This chain connects TRBV13 to TRBJ2-7; 8 nucleotides agree with TRBD2. The CDR3 consists of 14 residues. Germline CDR1 is PRHDT and CDR2 is FYEKMQ (reference sequence). The junction had 11 bases not matched to a gene; V was cut back by 6 bases and J by 7 bases. CDR3 loop: CASRVAGGQSEQYF. In nucleotides, the CDR3 is TGTGCCAGCAGAGTGGCGGGAGGTCAGAGTGAGCAGTACTTC.

This sequence joins TRBV2 and TRBJ2-5; 8 nucleotides align to TRBD2. The V gene's germline CDR1 is SNHLY and CDR2 FYNNEI. V was clipped by 5 bases and J by 2 bases; unmatched bases: 1. The CDR3 consists of 13 residues. In nucleotides, the CDR3 is TGTGCCAGCAGTACTAGCGGTCAAGAGACCCAGTACTTC. Its protein is CASSTSGQETQYF.

This clone was seen just once. The chain carries TRBV5-1 and TRBJ2-7; 7 bases match TRBD2. Looked up from germline, CDR1 is SGHRS and CDR2 is YFSETQ. The junction had 1 base not matched to a gene; V was cut back by 4 bases and J by 3 bases. This CDR3 has 12 amino acids. The CDR3 DNA follows: TGCGCCAGCAGCACGGGGGGCTACGAGCAGTACTTC. Protein sequence: CASSTGGYEQYF.

The chain joins TRBV19 to TRBJ1-2, with TRBD1 matching over 8 bases. The CDR3 totals 14 residues. Germline CDR1 is LNHDA and CDR2 is SQIVND (reference sequence). The J segment lost 0 bases and the V segment lost 6 bases, leaving 3 bases of the junction unmatched. In DNA, the CDR3 is TGTGCCAGTAGCGACAGGGGTACTAACTATGGCTACACCTTC. Its translation is CASSDRGTNYGYTF.

V and J are TRBV13 and TRBJ2-7; 10 bases fit TRBD2. CDR1 is PRHDT and CDR2 is FYEKMQ in the germline V gene (reference sequence). This CDR3 region has 15 residues. Unmatched junction bases numbered 6, after V lost 3 bases and J lost 4 bases. The CDR3 DNA is TGTGCCAGCAGCTTCCCCAGCGGGGGGGTTTACGAGCAGTACTTC. It is translated as CASSFPSGGVYEQYF.